This T cell receptor (beta chain) was sequenced for a study of shared clonotypes between healthy human individuals. Study details: Sampling drew on donors who were a couple of women and three men aged 18 to 49. Study-level points and caveats: Even with large depth, rarefaction showed that sorted-subset sequencing was incomplete.

This clone was found once. What it binds is not known. This CDR3 region has 14 residues. With 4 bases removed from V and 3 bases from J, the gap between germline ends came to 14 bases. CDR1 and CDR2 from the germline V gene are SGHRS and YFSETQ. The repertoire was sequenced with immunoSEQ multiplex PCR; TCRdb's copy has only in-frame clones and lacks some. The sample lists fewer than 3 million clones, roughly 92% seen once, with approximately 0.4% in the top ten. The receptor's source is a young man in good health. Some clones in this sample may be carry-over from other donors' samples. V is TRBV5-1 and J is TRBJ2-7; TRBD2 might be the D (5 bases). The sample was naive CD4+ T cells from PBMCs. Subset reported: CD45RA+ positively selected. The CDR3 nucleotides read TGCGCCAGCAGCCGAGATTACGACTACTACGAGCAGTACTTC. This encodes CASSRDYDYYEQYF. Looking up the rest from reference TRBV5-1 and TRBJ2-7 gives the full variable domain: KAGVTQTPRYLIKTRGQQVTLSCSPISGHRSVSWYQQTPGQGLQFLFEYFSETQRNKGNFPGRFSGRQFSNSRSEMNVSTLELGDSALYLCASSRDYDYYEQYFGPGTRLTVT.